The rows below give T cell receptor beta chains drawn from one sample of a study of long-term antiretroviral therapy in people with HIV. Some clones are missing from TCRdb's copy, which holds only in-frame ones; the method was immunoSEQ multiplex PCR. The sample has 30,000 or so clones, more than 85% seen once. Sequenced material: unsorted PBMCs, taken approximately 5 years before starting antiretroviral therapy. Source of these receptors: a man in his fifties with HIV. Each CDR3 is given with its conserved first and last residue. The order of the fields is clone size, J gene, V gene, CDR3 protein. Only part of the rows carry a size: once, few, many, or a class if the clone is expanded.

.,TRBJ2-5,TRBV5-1,CASRMTSGVLETQYF
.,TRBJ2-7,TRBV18,CASSPQEGPYEQYF
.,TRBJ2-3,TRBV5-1,CASSFDLADTQYF
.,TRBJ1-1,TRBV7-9,CASSRPGPLAFF
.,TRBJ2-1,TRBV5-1,CASSFTESSYNEQFF
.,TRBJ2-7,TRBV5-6,CASSRGTRLFYEQYF
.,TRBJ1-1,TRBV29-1,CSGHGQANTEAFF
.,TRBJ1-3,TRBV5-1,CASSLAGYGNTIYF
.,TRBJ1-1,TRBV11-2,CASSLPLPNTEAFF
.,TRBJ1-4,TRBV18,CASSPALGTNEKLFF
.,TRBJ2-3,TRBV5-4,CASSRKTSGGTSTDTQYF
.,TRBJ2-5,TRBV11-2,CASSQRTGFETQYF
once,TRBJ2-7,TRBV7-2,CASSREGLGYEQYF
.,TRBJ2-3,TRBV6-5,CASSYHRGGDTQYF
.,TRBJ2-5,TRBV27,CASSSLAVKETQYF
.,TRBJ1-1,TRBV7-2,CASSFDRASTEAFF
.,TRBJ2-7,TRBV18,CASSPGGPTPYEQYF
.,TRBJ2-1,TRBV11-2,CASSLDFQGHEQFF
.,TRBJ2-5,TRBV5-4,CASSGDRPRAQYF
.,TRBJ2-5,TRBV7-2,CASSFAAGAPETQYF
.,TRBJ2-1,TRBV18,CASSPKLAGNNEQFF
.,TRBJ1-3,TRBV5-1,CASSLDSGSGNTIYF
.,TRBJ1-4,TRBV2,CASRDRGREKLFF
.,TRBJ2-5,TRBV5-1,CASSILAGSVAQYF
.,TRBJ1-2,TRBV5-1,CASSSTPGTGGYGYTF
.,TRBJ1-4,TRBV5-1,CASSSGTGAGEKLFF
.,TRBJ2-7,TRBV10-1,CASSERIWDEQYF
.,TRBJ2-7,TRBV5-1,CASSLVVGSYEQYF
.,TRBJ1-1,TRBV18,CASSPAGFTEAFF
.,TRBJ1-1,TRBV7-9,CASSLGFWEGEAFF
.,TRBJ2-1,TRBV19,CASSISMGGSYNEQFF
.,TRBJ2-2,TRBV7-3,CASSLISGELFF
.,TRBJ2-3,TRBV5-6,CASSADGRRVTQYF
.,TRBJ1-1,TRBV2,CASSEVRGFTEAFF
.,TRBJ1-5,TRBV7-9,CASSLTRGSRNQPQHF